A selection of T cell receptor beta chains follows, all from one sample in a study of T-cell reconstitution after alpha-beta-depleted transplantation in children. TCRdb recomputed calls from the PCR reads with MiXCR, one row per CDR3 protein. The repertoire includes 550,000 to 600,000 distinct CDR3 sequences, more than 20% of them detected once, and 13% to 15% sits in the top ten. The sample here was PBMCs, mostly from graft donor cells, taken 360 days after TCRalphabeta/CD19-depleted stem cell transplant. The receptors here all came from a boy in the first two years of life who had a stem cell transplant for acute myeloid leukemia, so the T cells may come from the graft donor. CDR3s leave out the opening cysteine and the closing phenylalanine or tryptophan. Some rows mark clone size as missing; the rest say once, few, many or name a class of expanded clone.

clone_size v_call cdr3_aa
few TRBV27 ASSSGGGELF
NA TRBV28 ASSPDRGLFANTGELF
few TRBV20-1 SAKTEFNSPLH
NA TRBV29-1 SVEKLGNTIY
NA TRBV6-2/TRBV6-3 ASSQWTGNGGYT
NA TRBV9 ASSVAGDTGELF
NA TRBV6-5 ASSLDSHSNQPQH
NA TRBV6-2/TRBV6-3 ASSYLGLLKGTDTQY
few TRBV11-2 ASSLDLWGEAETQY
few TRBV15 ATSNGGAGNEQF
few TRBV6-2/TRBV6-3 ASSYSEGGFDLPNTGELF
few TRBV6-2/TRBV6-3 ASSYLNNEQF
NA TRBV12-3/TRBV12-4 ASSHGTSGVGTDTQY
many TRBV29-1 SVERQKNTEAF
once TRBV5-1 ASSVEGSYNSPLH
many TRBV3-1 ASSQAGGNGYGYT
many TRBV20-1 SAHGGSTSGDSYEQY
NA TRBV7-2 ASSLVAGTRNEQF